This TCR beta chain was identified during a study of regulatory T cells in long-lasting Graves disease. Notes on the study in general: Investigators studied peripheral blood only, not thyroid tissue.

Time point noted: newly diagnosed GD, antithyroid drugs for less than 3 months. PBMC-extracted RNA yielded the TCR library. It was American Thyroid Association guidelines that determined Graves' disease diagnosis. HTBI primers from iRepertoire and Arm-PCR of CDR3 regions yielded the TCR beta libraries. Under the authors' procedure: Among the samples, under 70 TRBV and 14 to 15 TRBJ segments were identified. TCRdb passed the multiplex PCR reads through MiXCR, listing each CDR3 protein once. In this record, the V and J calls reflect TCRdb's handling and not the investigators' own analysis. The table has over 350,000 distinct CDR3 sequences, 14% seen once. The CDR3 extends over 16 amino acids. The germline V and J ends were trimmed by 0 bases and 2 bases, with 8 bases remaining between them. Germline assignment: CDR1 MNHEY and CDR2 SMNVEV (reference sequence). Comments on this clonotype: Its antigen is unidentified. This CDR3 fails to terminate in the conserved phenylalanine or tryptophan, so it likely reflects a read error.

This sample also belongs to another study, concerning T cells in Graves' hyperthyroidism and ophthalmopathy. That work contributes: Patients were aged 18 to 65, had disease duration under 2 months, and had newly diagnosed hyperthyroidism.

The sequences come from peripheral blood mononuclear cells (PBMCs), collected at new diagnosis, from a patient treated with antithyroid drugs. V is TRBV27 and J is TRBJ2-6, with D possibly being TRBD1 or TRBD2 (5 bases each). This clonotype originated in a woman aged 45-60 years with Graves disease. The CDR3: CASSLSGETGANVLTS. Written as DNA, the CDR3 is TGTGCCAGCAGTTTATCGGGGGAAACTGGGGCCAACGTCCTGACTTCC.